A single sample gave rise to the 24 T cell receptor beta chains below, sequenced in a study of beta chain features in type 1 diabetes. Findings of the study overall: TCRB CDR3 length was moderately but significantly reduced in all four CD4+ subsets of Type 1 diabetes patients.

These receptors' targets are unknown. The entirety of the isolated RNA underwent reverse transcription, so expressed TCRB transcripts were sequenced. Some clones are missing from TCRdb's copy, which holds only in-frame ones; the method was immunoSEQ multiplex PCR. The sample carries over 200,000 clones, roughly a tenth recorded once. The source material was naive CD4+ T cells from blood. These receptors came from a man younger than 40 with type 1 diabetes.

This clone was detected a few times. This rearrangement joins TRBV5-1 to TRBJ1-1; 7 nucleotides match TRBD1. The junction had 5 bases not matched to a gene; V was cut back by 2 bases and J by 4 bases. Germline lookup yields CDR1 SGHRS and CDR2 YFSETQ. This CDR3 is 14 amino acids long. Here the CDR3 reads CASSFLGGGTEAFF. The CDR3 DNA is TGCGCCAGCAGCTTTTTAGGGGGCGGCACTGAAGCTTTCTTT.

In DNA, the CDR3 is TGTGCCAGCAGCGCTACAGGGGATGGCTACACCTTC. Amino acid sequence: CASSATGDGYTF. The chain combines TRBV9 with TRBJ1-2; 7 bases are shared with TRBD1. The CDR3 spans 12 residues. The germline V gene has CDR1 SGDLS and CDR2 YYNGEE. V lost 3 bases, J lost 6 bases, and 2 bases stayed unmatched.

Only a few counts were recorded for this clone. Since no conserved phenylalanine or tryptophan closes the CDR3, a read error is the likely cause. The limits of the CDR3 on the DNA are not certain, so only TCRdb's listed CDR3 is given. This chain uses TRBV7-9 with TRBJ1-1; the D segment call TRBD1 is taken from the table without a DNA check. The CDR3 contains 10 residues when both ends are counted. Germline V gene data show CDR1 as SEHNR and CDR2 as FQNEAQ (reference sequence). The chain's CDR3 is CASSLGDTST.

The CDR3 DNA reads as TGTGCCAGCACCGAAACCGGGGTGTTTGGGTCGACCCAGTACTTC. It codes for CASTETGVFGSTQYF. The V gene is TRBV9, the J gene TRBJ2-5; a possible D gene is TRBD2 (5 bases). The CDR3 is made up of 15 amino acids. Germline lookup yields CDR1 SGDLS and CDR2 YYNGEE. Trimming removed 6 bases at V and 7 bases at J, with 22 bases between. The full variable domain, with the rest looked up from reference TRBV9 and TRBJ2-5, is DSGVTQTPKHLITATGQRVTLRCSPRSGDLSVYWYQQSLDQGLQFLIQYYNGEERAKGNILERFSAQQFPDLHSELNLSSLELGDSALYFCASTETGVFGSTQYFGPGTRLLVL.

The chain joins TRBV5-1 to TRBJ2-5, with 7 nucleotides matching TRBD1. The CDR3 has 12 residues. With 7 bases clipped from V and 3 bases from J, the junction kept 3 bases outside the gene matches. CDR1 SGHRS and CDR2 YFSETQ come from the germline V gene. This CDR3 is CASGQGEETQYF. In DNA, the CDR3 is TGCGCCAGCGGCCAGGGGGAAGAGACCCAGTACTTC.

The sample holds a few counts of this clone. The chain recombines TRBV7-9 with TRBJ1-2, with TRBD1 matching over 8 bases. The CDR3 extends over 16 amino acids. Germline CDR1 is SEHNR and CDR2 is FQNEAQ (reference sequence). With 4 bases clipped from V and 2 bases from J, the junction kept 9 bases outside the gene matches. The CDR3 DNA reads TGTGCCAGCAGCTCAAGTGACAGGGGATTCAACTATGGCTACACCTTC. Translation gives CASSSSDRGFNYGYTF.

This clone was recorded a few times. V usage is TRBV18 and J usage is TRBJ2-3, with no clear D. This CDR3 has 14 residues. V lost 3 bases to trimming and J lost 2 bases, with 9 bases between them. CDR1 KGHSH and CDR2 LQKENI come from the germline V gene. The CDR3 protein is CASSPPRPTDTQYF. DNA of the CDR3: TGTGCCAGCTCACCCCCGCGGCCCACAGATACGCAGTATTTT.

This chain links TRBV19 with TRBJ1-2; D is ambiguous. Trimming removed 8 bases at V and 8 bases at J, with 18 bases between. Germline values: CDR1 LNHDA, CDR2 SQIVND (reference sequence). The CDR3 has 13 amino acids. The DNA for the CDR3 is TGTGCCAGTGCGGACGAGGGAGGTTTCGGCTACACCTTC. Amino acids: CASADEGGFGYTF.

Remarks on this clone: This CDR3 is also generated by other DNA sequences in the sample. This chain uses TRBV11-2 with TRBJ1-5; D is possibly TRBD1 (5 bases). The length of the CDR3 is 14 residues. V dropped 2 bases and J dropped 4 bases, with 9 bases sitting between them. Germline CDR1 reads SGHAT; CDR2 reads FQNNGV. The CDR3 sequence: CASSLTGGNQPQHF. The CDR3 nucleotides are TGTGCCAGCAGCTTAACGGGGGGGAATCAGCCCCAGCATTTT.

This clone was counted between two and nine times. CDR3 residues: CATGGQETQYF. In DNA form, the CDR3 reads TGTGCAACGGGGGGGCAAGAGACCCAGTACTTC. The rearrangement uses TRBV10-3 and TRBJ2-5, with TRBD2 identical over 8 bases. Germline V gives CDR1 ENHRY, CDR2 SYGVKD. The CDR3 has 11 amino acids.

The V and J genes are TRBV7-2 and TRBJ2-7; D might be TRBD2 (5 bases). There are 13 residues in the CDR3. V lost 7 bases to trimming and J lost 0 bases, with 10 bases between them. In germline, CDR1 is SGHTA, CDR2 FQGNSA. The CDR3 loop is CASTSGNSYEQYF. CDR3 in DNA: TGTGCCAGCACTTCGGGGAACTCCTACGAGCAGTACTTC.

This clone has more than one count but fewer than ten. The chain joins TRBV5-1 to TRBJ2-5; 10 nucleotides align to TRBD2. Germline-derived CDR1 and CDR2 are SGHRS and YFSETQ. The V and J ends lost 0 bases and 0 bases, in that order; junction bases with no gene match: 2. This CDR3 contains 16 residues. The CDR3: CASSLGLAGDQETQYF. In nucleotides, the CDR3 is TGCGCCAGCAGCTTGGGTCTAGCGGGGGACCAAGAGACCCAGTACTTC. Full variable domain (outside the CDR3, taken from reference TRBV5-1 and TRBJ2-5): KAGVTQTPRYLIKTRGQQVTLSCSPISGHRSVSWYQQTPGQGLQFLFEYFSETQRNKGNFPGRFSGRQFSNSRSEMNVSTLELGDSALYLCASSLGLAGDQETQYFGPGTRLLVL.

The V call is TRBV25-1, the J call TRBJ2-3; 11 nucleotides match TRBD2. The CDR3 extends over 17 amino acids. V was clipped by 2 bases and J by 4 bases; unmatched bases: 8. Germline assignment: CDR1 MGHDK and CDR2 SYGVNS. The CDR3 coding sequence is TGTGCCAGCAGTGAAACTAGCGGGGGCGGGGGGGCAGATACGCAGTATTTT. Residues: CASSETSGGGGADTQYF.

This sequence joins TRBV30 and TRBJ1-4, with TRBD1 as a possible D gene (5 bases). The CDR3 length is 14 residues. V dropped 0 bases and J dropped 7 bases, with 12 bases sitting between them. CDR1 and CDR2 (germline): GTSNPN, SVGIG (reference sequence). CDR3 residues: CAWSVPGFSEKLFF. CDR3 nucleotides: TGTGCCTGGAGTGTACCAGGGTTTAGTGAAAAACTGTTTTTT. The complete variable domain, with remaining parts taken from reference TRBV30 and TRBJ1-4, reads SQTIHQWPATLVQPVGSPLSLECTVEGTSNPNLYWYRQAAGRGLQLLFYSVGIGQISSEVPQNLSASRPQDRQFILSSKKLLLSDSGFYLCAWSVPGFSEKLFFGSGTQLSVL.

This clone was counted between two and nine times. The chain couples TRBV15 to TRBJ2-5; TRBD2 agrees at 15 bases. Per the germline V gene, CDR1 is LNHNV and CDR2 is YYDKDF (reference sequence). The CDR3 is made up of 16 amino acids. J lost 5 bases, V lost 5 bases, and 6 bases had no gene match. The CDR3 nucleotides read TGTGCCACCAGCCGGGGACTAGCGGGGGGCCGGGAGACCCAGTACTTC. It specifies CATSRGLAGGRETQYF.

This clone showed up just a few times. V gene TRBV5-6 combines with J gene TRBJ2-5; tentatively, D is TRBD1 (6 bases). V lost 4 bases and J 2 bases, leaving 12 bases between the germline ends. CDR1 and CDR2 (germline): SGHDT, YYEEEE. CDR3 length equals 14 residues. The CDR3 DNA is TGTGCCAGCAGCCCGACAGGCCTTCAAGAGACCCAGTACTTC. This translates into CASSPTGLQETQYF. Full variable domain (remainder filled in from reference TRBV5-6 and TRBJ2-5): DAGVTQSPTHLIKTRGQQVTLRCSPKSGHDTVSWYQQALGQGPQFIFQYYEEEERQRGNFPDRFSGHQFPNYSSELNVNALLLGDSALYLCASSPTGLQETQYFGPGTRLLVL.

There are a few counts of this clone. The V call is TRBV2, the J call TRBJ2-5; TRBD1 is a possible D gene (6 bases). CDR3 length equals 13 residues. Per the germline V gene, CDR1 is SNHLY and CDR2 is FYNNEI. Trimming took 6 bases from V and 3 from J, leaving 11 bases between them. CDR3 in DNA: TGTGCCAGCAGACGGGACACAGAAGAGACCCAGTACTTC. This translates into CASRRDTEETQYF.

The DNA for the CDR3 is TGTGCCAGCAGTGAAGTCAATGCCTACGAGCAGTACTTC. Its protein is CASSEVNAYEQYF. The chain carries TRBV2 and TRBJ2-7, with D uncertain. Germline V lookup: CDR1 SNHLY, CDR2 FYNNEI. This CDR3 is built from 13 residues. Trimming left V 1 base short and J 2 bases short, with 6 bases between.

A few counts support this clone. This chain uses TRBV6-1 with TRBJ2-7, with TRBD2 matching over 8 bases. The CDR3 contains 12 residues. The germline CDR1 and CDR2 sequences are MNHNS and SASEGT. V lost 8 bases to trimming and J lost 0 bases; unmatched junction nucleotides: 0. The CDR3, as DNA: TGTGCCAGCGGACTAGCCTCCTACGAGCAGTACTTC. This translates into CASGLASYEQYF.

The V and J genes are TRBV5-1 and TRBJ2-3; tentative D call: TRBD2 (5 bases). This CDR3 has 13 amino acids. CDR1 and CDR2 (germline): SGHRS, YFSETQ. V lost 7 bases, J lost 5 bases, and 14 bases lay in between. As DNA, the CDR3 is TGCGCCAGCTCCATCGGGAACGAAGATACGCAGTATTTT. It yields the protein CASSIGNEDTQYF.

CDR3 in amino acids: CAWSVWGDGYEQYF. The CDR3 DNA is TGTGCCTGGAGTGTGTGGGGGGACGGCTACGAGCAGTACTTC. This chain uses TRBV30 with TRBJ2-7; the D gene is possibly TRBD2 (6 bases). This CDR3 comprises 14 residues. Germline-derived CDR1 and CDR2 are GTSNPN and SVGIG (reference sequence). V was cut by 0 bases and J by 3 bases, with 12 bases left in between. Combining the CDR3 with reference TRBV30 and TRBJ2-7 gives the whole variable domain SQTIHQWPATLVQPVGSPLSLECTVEGTSNPNLYWYRQAAGRGLQLLFYSVGIGQISSEVPQNLSASRPQDRQFILSSKKLLLSDSGFYLCAWSVWGDGYEQYFGPGTRLTVT.

This clone was seen only a few times. This chain links TRBV9 with TRBJ2-3; possible D gene TRBD2, 6 bases. The germline V gene encodes CDR1 SGDLS and CDR2 YYNGEE. The CDR3 is made up of 15 amino acids. Trimming shortened V by 4 bases and J by 0 bases, and 12 bases separated the two germline ends. CDR3 sequence: CASSRMGTSTDTQYF. CDR3 DNA: TGTGCCAGCAGCAGGATGGGGACTAGCACAGATACGCAGTATTTT.

The chain couples TRBV7-2 to TRBJ2-3; 7 bases align to TRBD2. J gave up 5 bases and V 7 bases, and 9 bases lay outside the gene matches. This CDR3 region has 14 residues. In germline, CDR1 is SGHTA, CDR2 FQGNSA. The chain's CDR3 is CASTKLGGEDTQYF. The CDR3 region has the DNA TGTGCCAGCACCAAATTGGGGGGGGAAGATACGCAGTATTTT.

The chain employs TRBV6-5 and TRBJ2-7; no clear D. The CDR3 totals 14 residues. Trimming pared 4 bases from V and 0 bases from J, leaving 10 bases between. Per the germline V gene, CDR1 is MNHEY and CDR2 is SVGAGI. The CDR3 DNA reads as TGTGCCAGCAGTTTCTCCGCCAGCTCCTACGAGCAGTACTTC. Its protein is CASSFSASSYEQYF.